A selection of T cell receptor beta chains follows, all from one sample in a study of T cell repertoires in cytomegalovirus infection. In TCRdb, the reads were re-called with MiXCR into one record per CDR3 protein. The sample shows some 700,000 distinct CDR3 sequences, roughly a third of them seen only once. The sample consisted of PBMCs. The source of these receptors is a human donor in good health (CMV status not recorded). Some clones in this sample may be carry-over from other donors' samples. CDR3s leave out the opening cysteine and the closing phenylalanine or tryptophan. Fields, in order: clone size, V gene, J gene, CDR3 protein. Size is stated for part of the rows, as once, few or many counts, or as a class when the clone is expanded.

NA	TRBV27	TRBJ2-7	ASSLFGGDTYEQY
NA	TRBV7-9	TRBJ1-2	ASSWKDRGQHGYT
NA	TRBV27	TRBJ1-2	ASSPSQGFPNYGYT
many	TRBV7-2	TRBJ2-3	ASSLRGQGADTQY
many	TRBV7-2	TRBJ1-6	ASSFRLPGGYSPLH
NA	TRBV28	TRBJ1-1	ASSFESLNTEAF
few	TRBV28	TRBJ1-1	ASSSPRATGREAF
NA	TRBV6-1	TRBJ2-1	ASSEDQTGVRGEQF
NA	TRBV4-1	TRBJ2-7	ASSQAGTGLYEQY
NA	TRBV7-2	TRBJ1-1	ASSVRWGHTEDF
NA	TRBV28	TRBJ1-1	ASSAMLDRTEAF
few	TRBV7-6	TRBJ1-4	ASSLSLRGPATNEKLF
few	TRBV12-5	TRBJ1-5	ASGRGNNQPQH
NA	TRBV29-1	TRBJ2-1	SVEGGTATEPF
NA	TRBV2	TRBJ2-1	ASSPPGTNYNEQF
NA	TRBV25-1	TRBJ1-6	ASSGSSSSPLH
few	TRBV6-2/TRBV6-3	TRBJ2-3	ATRSGRTLTDTQY
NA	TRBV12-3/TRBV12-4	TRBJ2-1	ASSASSPHEQF
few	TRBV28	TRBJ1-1	ASGGGGWDTEAF
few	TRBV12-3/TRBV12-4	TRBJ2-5	ASSFREGLETQY
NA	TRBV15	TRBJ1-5	ATSSPAEGQPQH
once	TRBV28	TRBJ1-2	ASSRLARLGGYT